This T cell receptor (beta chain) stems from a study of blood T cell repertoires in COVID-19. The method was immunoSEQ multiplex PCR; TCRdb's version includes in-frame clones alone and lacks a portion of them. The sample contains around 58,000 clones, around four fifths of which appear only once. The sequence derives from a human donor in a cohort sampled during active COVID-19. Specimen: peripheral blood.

The CDR3 region has the DNA TGTGCCAGCAGTTATGGGCCTTCTGGGAATTCACCCCTCCACTTT. The encoded protein is CASSYGPSGNSPLHF. This chain links TRBV6-5 with TRBJ1-6, with D unresolved. CDR3 length: 15 residues. Trimming left V 3 bases short and J 7 bases short, with 13 bases between. Germline V gene lookup returns CDR1 MNHEY and CDR2 SVGAGI.